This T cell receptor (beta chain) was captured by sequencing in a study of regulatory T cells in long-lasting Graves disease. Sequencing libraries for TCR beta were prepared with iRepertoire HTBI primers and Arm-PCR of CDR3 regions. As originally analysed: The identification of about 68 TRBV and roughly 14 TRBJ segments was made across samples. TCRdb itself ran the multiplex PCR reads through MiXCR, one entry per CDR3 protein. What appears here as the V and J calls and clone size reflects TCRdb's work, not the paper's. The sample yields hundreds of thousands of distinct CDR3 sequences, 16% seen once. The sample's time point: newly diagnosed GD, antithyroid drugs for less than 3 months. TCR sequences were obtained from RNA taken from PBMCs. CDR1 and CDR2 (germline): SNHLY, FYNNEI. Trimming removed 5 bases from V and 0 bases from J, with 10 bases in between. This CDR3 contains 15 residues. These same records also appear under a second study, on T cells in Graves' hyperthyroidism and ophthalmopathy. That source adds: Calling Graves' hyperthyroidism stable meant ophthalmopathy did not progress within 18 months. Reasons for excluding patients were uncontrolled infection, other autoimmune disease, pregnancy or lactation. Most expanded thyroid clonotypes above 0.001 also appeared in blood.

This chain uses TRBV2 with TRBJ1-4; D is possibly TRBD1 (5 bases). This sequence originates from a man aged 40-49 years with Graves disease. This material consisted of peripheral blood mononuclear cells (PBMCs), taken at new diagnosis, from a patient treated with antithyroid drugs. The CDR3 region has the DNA TGTGCCAGCAGTACGGAGGGGCCAACTAATGAAAAACTGTTTTTT. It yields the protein CASSTEGPTNEKLFF.